Following are 25 T cell receptor beta chains from one sample sequenced in a study of read filtering for tumor transcriptome and immune sequencing. Molecular barcoded adaptors covering alpha/delta and beta/gamma chains were used on approximately 400 ng RNA. Each CDR3 protein is one row after TCRdb ran MiXCR on the reads. Here the sample spans 130,000 or so distinct CDR3 sequences, over 10% being singletons. What was sequenced was a population of CD138-negative cells sorted from bone marrow. These receptors originate from a donor aged 40 or over with multiple myeloma.

The chain combines TRBV12-3 or TRBV12-4 with TRBJ2-5; TRBD1 matches 7 bases. The length of the CDR3 is 14 residues. V gave up 6 bases and J gave up 2 bases; unmatched junction bases: 6. CDR3: CASSPGTAQETQYF. DNA for the CDR3: TGTGCCAGCAGCCCCGGGACAGCTCAAGAGACCCAGTACTTC.

There are many counts of this clonotype. The chain employs TRBV18 and TRBJ1-6, with 8 bases fitting TRBD1. Trimming removed 2 bases from V and 7 bases from J; junction bases left unmatched: 4. This CDR3 spans 15 amino acids. CDR1 and CDR2 from the germline V gene are KGHSH and LQKENI. The CDR3 DNA follows: TGTGCCAGCTCACCAGGGACAGGCGGAAATTCACCCCTCCACTTT. Translated, it gives CASSPGTGGNSPLHF.

This clonotype was recorded many times. The chain uses TRBV6-5 and TRBJ2-1, with TRBD1 identical over 9 bases. In germline, CDR1 is MNHEY, CDR2 SVGAGI. The CDR3 loop spans 16 amino acids. Trimming cost V 0 bases and J 5 bases; bases outside gene matches: 5. This CDR3 reads CASSYSAGQGDNEQFF. In nucleotides, the CDR3 is TGTGCCAGCAGTTACTCCGCGGGACAGGGCGACAATGAGCAGTTCTTC.

This clonotype was picked up a small number of times. This chain joins TRBV20-1 and TRBJ2-1, with 7 bases that match TRBD2. Germline CDR1 DFQATT, CDR2 SNEGSKA (reference sequence). V was pared by 6 bases and J by 0 bases, with 2 bases of the junction left unmatched. The CDR3 sequence is 13 residues long. The chain's CDR3 is CSAGLPSYNEQFF. The CDR3, as DNA: TGCAGTGCGGGACTACCCTCCTACAATGAGCAGTTCTTC.

This clonotype has ten or more counts. This rearrangement joins TRBV4-1 to TRBJ2-4; unclear D gene. V was pared by 3 bases and J by 0 bases, with 15 bases between. Germline V gives CDR1 MGHRA, CDR2 YSYEKL. The CDR3 contains 17 residues. The CDR3 here is CASSHRSGEIAKNIQYF. CDR3 DNA sequence: TGCGCCAGCAGCCATCGCAGTGGGGAAATAGCCAAAAACATTCAGTACTTC.

This clonotype was seen at least ten times. The genes are TRBV29-1 and TRBJ2-1, with D possibly matching TRBD1 (6 bases). Deletions cut 4 bases from V and 4 bases from J, with 14 bases between. Per germline, CDR1 SQVTM and CDR2 ANQGSEA. This CDR3 contains 14 residues. The CDR3: CSVVRVTGYNEQFF. CDR3 DNA sequence: TGCAGCGTTGTGAGGGTTACAGGGTACAATGAGCAGTTCTTC.

Points on this clonotype: This may stem from a read error, because a much larger clone lies one nucleotide away. V and J are TRBV30 and TRBJ1-1; D call uncertain. Trimming pared 0 bases from V and 9 bases from J, leaving 14 bases between. CDR3 size: 13 residues. Germline lookup yields CDR1 GTSNPN and CDR2 SVGIG (reference sequence). The DNA of the CDR3 is TGTGCCTGGAGTGTCTTTGATCAGACGAAAGCTTTCTTT. Its protein is CAWSVFDQTKAFF.

This clonotype was detected ten times or more. This chain connects TRBV20-1 to TRBJ2-1; 7 bases align to TRBD2. This CDR3 spans 15 amino acids. The V gene end was trimmed by 1 base and the J gene end by 0 bases; junction bases not matched to a gene: 3. Germline CDR1 reads DFQATT; CDR2 reads SNEGSKA (reference sequence). The CDR3 coding sequence is TGCAGTGCTAGAGGCCGGACTAGCTCCTACAATGAGCAGTTCTTC. Translated, it gives CSARGRTSSYNEQFF.

Worth noting for this clonotype: A much larger clonotype is one base distant, so this may be a read error. The rearrangement joins TRBV2 to TRBJ2-5; D may be TRBD1 (9 bases). The ends were cut back, 6 bases at V and 0 bases at J, with 20 bases in the middle. Looked up from germline, CDR1 is SNHLY and CDR2 is FYNNEI. The CDR3 is made up of 17 amino acids. CDR3 sequence reads: CASSLSGGTGNQETQYF. The DNA of the CDR3 is TGTGCCAGCAGCCTTTCGGGGGGGACAGGGAACCAAGAGACCCAGTACTTC.

Ten or more counts support this clonotype. The J gene is TRBJ2-4, the V gene TRBV7-2; unclear D gene. Looked up from germline, CDR1 is SGHTA and CDR2 is FQGNSA. Deletions cut 5 bases from V and 1 base from J, with 12 bases between. The CDR3 contains 15 residues. CDR3 nucleotide sequence: TGTGCCAGCAGCACACGACTGGCGGCCAAAAACATTCAGTACTTC. As protein: CASSTRLAAKNIQYF. Based on the CDR3 plus reference TRBV7-2 and TRBJ2-4, the full variable domain is GAGVSQSPSNKVTEKGKDVELRCDPISGHTALYWYRQSLGQGLEFLIYFQGNSAPDKSGLPSDRFSAERTGGSVSTLTIQRTQQEDSAVYLCASSTRLAAKNIQYFGAGTRLSVL.

There are many counts of this clonotype. This rearrangement joins TRBV7-9 to TRBJ1-4; 9 positions match TRBD1. The CDR3 spans 14 residues. Germline V gene sequence: CDR1 SEHNR, CDR2 FQNEAQ (reference sequence). The trim removed 8 bases at V and 5 bases at J, leaving 6 bases unmatched. This CDR3 is CASGGQGRNEKLFF. The CDR3 DNA reads TGTGCCAGCGGCGGACAGGGGAGAAATGAAAAACTGTTTTTT.

With regard to this clonotype: Given the absence of the conserved phenylalanine or tryptophan at the CDR3 end, a read error is likely. The rearrangement links TRBV9 to TRBJ1-1; D is uncertain. Germline lookup yields CDR1 SGDLS and CDR2 YYNGEE. With 6 bases removed from V and 4 bases from J, the gap between germline ends came to 16 bases. The CDR3 has 14 residues. The CDR3 sequence: CASIPLSGSTEAFL. The CDR3 DNA follows: TGTGCCAGCATCCCTCTCTCGGGTTCCACTGAAGCTTTCTTA.

This clonotype was detected a few times. V usage is TRBV24-1 and J usage is TRBJ2-3; 8 bases line up with TRBD1. The length of the CDR3 is 16 residues. V was clipped by 3 bases and J by 5 bases; unmatched bases: 9. Germline V gives CDR1 KGHDR, CDR2 SFDVKD. In DNA, the CDR3 is TGTGCCACCAGTGATCCCAACCAGGGGGCCATAGATACGCAGTATTTT. It is translated as CATSDPNQGAIDTQYF.

The chain joins TRBV10-3 to TRBJ2-2, with D possibly matching TRBD2 (5 bases). CDR1 and CDR2 from the germline V gene are ENHRY and SYGVKD. V was cut by 10 bases and J by 4 bases, with 19 bases left in between. This CDR3 has 15 amino acids. CDR3 loop: CATTPRTGSTGELFF. In DNA, the CDR3 is TGTGCCACCACCCCTCGTACGGGGAGCACCGGGGAGCTGTTTTTT.

At least ten counts were recorded for this clonotype. The genes are TRBV7-9 and TRBJ2-3; D possibly corresponds to TRBD2 (6 bases). V lost 5 bases to trimming and J lost 0 bases, with 12 bases between them. The CDR3 runs to 15 residues. Germline CDR1 and CDR2: SEHNR and FQNEAQ (reference sequence). CDR3 nucleotide sequence: TGTGCCAGCAGCGTCACCGGGACTAGCACAGATACGCAGTATTTT. Translation: CASSVTGTSTDTQYF.

There are many counts of this clonotype. The gene calls are TRBV12-3 or TRBV12-4 and TRBJ1-2; TRBD1 aligns across 10 bases. Unmatched junction bases numbered 4, after V lost 6 bases and J lost 3 bases. The CDR3 totals 14 residues. The CDR3 DNA follows: TGTGCCAGCAGAGGGGACAGGGGCGACTATGGCTACACCTTC. It translates to CASRGDRGDYGYTF.

This clonotype was seen many times. The chain combines TRBV5-6 with TRBJ1-5, with no clear D. V gave up 0 bases and J gave up 0 bases, with 10 bases separating them. In germline, CDR1 is SGHDT, CDR2 YYEEEE. This CDR3 is 16 amino acids long. The DNA for the CDR3 is TGTGCCAGCAGCTTGGCAGGAGATTATAGCAATCAGCCCCAGCATTTT. This translates into CASSLAGDYSNQPQHF.

This clonotype has at least ten counts. V is TRBV11-2 and J is TRBJ2-3, with D unresolved. The CDR3 sequence is 13 residues long. CDR1 and CDR2 (germline): SGHAT, FQNNGV. Trimming left V 1 base short and J 6 bases short, with 8 bases between. As DNA, the CDR3 is TGTGCCAGCAGCTTAGGCTTTTGGGATACGCAGTATTTT. It yields the protein CASSLGFWDTQYF.

The chain employs TRBV5-1 and TRBJ2-1; 7 bases are shared with TRBD2. V trimming: 3 bases; J trimming: 6 bases; junction bases outside the gene matches: 3. The CDR3 is 13 amino acids. Per the germline V gene, CDR1 is SGHRS and CDR2 is YFSETQ. In nucleotides, the CDR3 is TGCGCCAGCAGCTCTCCTAGCGGCAATGAGCAGTTCTTC. Protein: CASSSPSGNEQFF.

This clonotype was recorded many times. J is TRBJ1-1 and V is TRBV5-1; maybe TRBD1 (6 bases). With 1 base removed from V and 4 bases from J, the gap between germline ends came to 8 bases. The germline gives CDR1 SGHRS, CDR2 YFSETQ. The CDR3 is made up of 13 amino acids. The CDR3 is CASSLIGGTEAFF. CDR3 bases: TGCGCCAGCAGCTTGATAGGGGGCACTGAAGCTTTCTTT.

As concerns this clonotype: A read error may account for a junction end that differs from germline. This chain connects TRBV12-3 or TRBV12-4 to TRBJ1-1, with D maybe TRBD1 (5 bases). The CDR3 consists of 12 residues. The CDR3 region has the DNA TGTGCCAGCAGTAGTTGGGGCGCTGAAGCTTCCTTT. Protein product: CASSSWGAEASF.

In this sample, this clonotype turned up once. This may be a read error, as it is one base from a much larger clone. The chain combines TRBV20-1 with TRBJ1-5, with 8 bases that match TRBD1. Germline CDR1 reads DFQATT; CDR2 reads SNEGSKA (reference sequence). This CDR3 has 13 residues. The DNA for the CDR3 is TGCAGTGCAAACAGGGGGAGCAATCAGACCCAGCATTTT. It encodes CSANRGSNQTQHF.

This clonotype was seen many times. The chain joins TRBV20-1 to TRBJ2-1; D unresolved. Germline CDR1 and CDR2: DFQATT and SNEGSKA (reference sequence). Trimming removed 7 bases from V and 2 bases from J, with 21 bases in between. CDR3 length equals 16 residues. Here the CDR3 DNA reads TGCAGTGTTACGACCCTTGGCGCGTCCACCTACAATGAGCAGTTCTTC. This translates into CSVTTLGASTYNEQFF.

This clonotype came up many times. V is TRBV6-2 or TRBV6-3 and J is TRBJ1-1; D is perhaps TRBD1 (6 bases). The CDR3 is made up of 14 amino acids. Germline-derived CDR1 and CDR2 are MNHEY and SVGEGT. Trimming shortened V by 0 bases and J by 1 base, and 6 bases separated the two germline ends. This CDR3 reads CASSYSTGNTEAFF. CDR3 bases: TGTGCCAGCAGTTACTCGACAGGGAACACTGAAGCTTTCTTT.

Turning to this clonotype: A much larger clone lies a single base off, so this may be a read error. The chain links TRBV27 to TRBJ2-7, with unresolved D. This CDR3 comprises 15 residues. CDR1 is MNHEY, CDR2 SMNVEV, per germline (reference sequence). CDR3 protein: CASSLNGGRIYEHYF. In DNA, the CDR3 is TGTGCCAGCAGTTTAAACGGCGGCAGAATCTACGAGCACTACTTC.